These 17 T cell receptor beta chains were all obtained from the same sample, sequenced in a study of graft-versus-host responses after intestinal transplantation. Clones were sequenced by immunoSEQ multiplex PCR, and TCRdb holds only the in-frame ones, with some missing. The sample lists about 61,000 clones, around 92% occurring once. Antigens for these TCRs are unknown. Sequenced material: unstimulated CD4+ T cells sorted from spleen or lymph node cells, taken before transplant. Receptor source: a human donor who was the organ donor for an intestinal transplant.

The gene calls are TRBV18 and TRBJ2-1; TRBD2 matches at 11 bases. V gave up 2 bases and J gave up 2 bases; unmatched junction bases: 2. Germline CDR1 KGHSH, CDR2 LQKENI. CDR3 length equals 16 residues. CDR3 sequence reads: CASSPKLAGAYNEQFF. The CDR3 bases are TGTGCCAGCTCACCAAAACTAGCGGGGGCCTACAATGAGCAGTTCTTC.

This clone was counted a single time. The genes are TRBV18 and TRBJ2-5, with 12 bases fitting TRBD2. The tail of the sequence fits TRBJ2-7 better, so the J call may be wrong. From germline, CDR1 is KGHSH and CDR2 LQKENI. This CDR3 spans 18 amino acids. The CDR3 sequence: CASSPPTSGGLNTYEQYF. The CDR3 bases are TGTGCCAGCTCACCACCTACTAGCGGGGGGCTTAATACCTACGAGCAGTACTTC.

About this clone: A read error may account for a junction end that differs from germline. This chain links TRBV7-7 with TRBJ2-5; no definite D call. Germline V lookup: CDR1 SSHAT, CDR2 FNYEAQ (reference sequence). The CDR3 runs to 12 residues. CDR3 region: CASSLVGETQYF. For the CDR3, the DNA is TGTGCTAGCAGCTTAGTTGGAGAGACCCAGTACTTC.

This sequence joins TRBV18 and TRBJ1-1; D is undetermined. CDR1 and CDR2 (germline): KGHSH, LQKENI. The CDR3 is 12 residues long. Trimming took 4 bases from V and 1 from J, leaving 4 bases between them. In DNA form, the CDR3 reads TGTGCCAGCTCACACGGGAACACTGAAGCTTTCTTT. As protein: CASSHGNTEAFF.

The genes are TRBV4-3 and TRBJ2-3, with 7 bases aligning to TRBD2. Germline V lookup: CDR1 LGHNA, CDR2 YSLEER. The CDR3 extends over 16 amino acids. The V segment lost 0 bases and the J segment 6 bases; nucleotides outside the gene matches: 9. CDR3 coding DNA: TGCGCCAGCAGCCAAGAGGCGGGGGTGCATGCTGATACGCAGTATTTT. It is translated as CASSQEAGVHADTQYF.

The CDR3 reads CASSKKGVSGGATETQYF. For the CDR3, the DNA is TGTGCCAGCAGCAAAAAAGGGGTTAGCGGGGGGGCCACGGAGACCCAGTACTTC. The chain recombines TRBV7-9 with TRBJ2-5; 11 bases align to TRBD2. The CDR3 spans 18 residues. The J segment lost 5 bases and the V segment lost 5 bases, leaving 16 bases of the junction unmatched. From germline, CDR1 is SEHNR and CDR2 FQNEAQ (reference sequence).

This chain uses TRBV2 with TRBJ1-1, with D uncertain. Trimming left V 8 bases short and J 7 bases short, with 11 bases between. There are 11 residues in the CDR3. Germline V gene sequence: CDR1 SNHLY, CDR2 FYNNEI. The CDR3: CASLTAIEAFF. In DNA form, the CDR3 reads TGTGCCAGCCTTACGGCTATTGAAGCTTTCTTT.

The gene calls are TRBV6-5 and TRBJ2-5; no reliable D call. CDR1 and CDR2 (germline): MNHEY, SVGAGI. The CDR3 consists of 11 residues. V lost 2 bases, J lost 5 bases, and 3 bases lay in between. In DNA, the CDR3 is TGTGCCAGCAGTTACGGGGAGACCCAGTACTTC. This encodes CASSYGETQYF.

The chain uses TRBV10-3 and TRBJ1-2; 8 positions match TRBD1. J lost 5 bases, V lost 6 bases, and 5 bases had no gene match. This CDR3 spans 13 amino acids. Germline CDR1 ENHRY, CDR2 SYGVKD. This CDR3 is CAIRRTGPYGYTF. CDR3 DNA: TGTGCCATCAGACGGACAGGGCCGTATGGCTACACCTTC.

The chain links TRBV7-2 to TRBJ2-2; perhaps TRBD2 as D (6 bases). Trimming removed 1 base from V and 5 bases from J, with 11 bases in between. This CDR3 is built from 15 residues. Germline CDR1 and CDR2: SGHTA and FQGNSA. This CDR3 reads CASSLGGVTTGELFF. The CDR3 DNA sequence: TGTGCCAGCAGCTTAGGCGGGGTAACGACCGGGGAGCTGTTTTTT.

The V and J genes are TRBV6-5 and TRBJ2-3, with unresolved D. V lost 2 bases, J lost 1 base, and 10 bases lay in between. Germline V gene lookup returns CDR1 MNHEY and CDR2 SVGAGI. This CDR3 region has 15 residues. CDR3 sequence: CASSYGSLGTDTQYF. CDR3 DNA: TGTGCCAGCAGTTACGGATCCCTAGGCACAGATACGCAGTATTTT.

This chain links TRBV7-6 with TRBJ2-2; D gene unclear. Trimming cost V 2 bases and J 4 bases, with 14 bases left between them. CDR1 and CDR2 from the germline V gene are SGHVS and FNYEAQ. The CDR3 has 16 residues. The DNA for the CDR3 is TGTGCCAGCAGCTTATTTTCGTCCAGTAGCACCGGGGAGCTGTTTTTT. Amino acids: CASSLFSSSSTGELFF. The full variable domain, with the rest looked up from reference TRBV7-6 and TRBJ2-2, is GAGVSQSPRYKVTKRGQDVALRCDPISGHVSLYWYRQALGQGPEFLTYFNYEAQQDKSGLPNDRFSAERPEGSISTLTIQRTEQRDSAMYRCASSLFSSSSTGELFFGEGSRLTVL.

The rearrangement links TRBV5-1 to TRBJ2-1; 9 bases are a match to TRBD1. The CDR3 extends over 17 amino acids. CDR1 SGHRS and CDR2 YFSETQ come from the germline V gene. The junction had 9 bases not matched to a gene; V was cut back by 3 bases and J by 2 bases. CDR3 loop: CASSSMTGTGPYNEQFF. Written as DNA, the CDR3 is TGCGCCAGCAGCTCAATGACCGGGACAGGGCCCTACAATGAGCAGTTCTTC. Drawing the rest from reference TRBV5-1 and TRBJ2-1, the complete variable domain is KAGVTQTPRYLIKTRGQQVTLSCSPISGHRSVSWYQQTPGQGLQFLFEYFSETQRNKGNFPGRFSGRQFSNSRSEMNVSTLELGDSALYLCASSSMTGTGPYNEQFFGPGTRLTVL.

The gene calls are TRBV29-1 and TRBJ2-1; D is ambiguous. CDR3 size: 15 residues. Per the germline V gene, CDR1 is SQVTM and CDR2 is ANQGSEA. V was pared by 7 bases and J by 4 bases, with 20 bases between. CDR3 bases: TGCAGCGGTCTCGTACTCCAAACCCTTTACAATGAGCAGTTCTTC. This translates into CSGLVLQTLYNEQFF.

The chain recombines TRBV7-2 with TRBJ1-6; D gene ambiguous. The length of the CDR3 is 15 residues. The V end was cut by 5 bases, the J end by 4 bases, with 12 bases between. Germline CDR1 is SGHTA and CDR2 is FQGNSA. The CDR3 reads CASSQRHLYNSPLHF. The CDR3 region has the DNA TGTGCCAGCAGCCAACGACATCTTTATAATTCACCCCTCCACTTT.

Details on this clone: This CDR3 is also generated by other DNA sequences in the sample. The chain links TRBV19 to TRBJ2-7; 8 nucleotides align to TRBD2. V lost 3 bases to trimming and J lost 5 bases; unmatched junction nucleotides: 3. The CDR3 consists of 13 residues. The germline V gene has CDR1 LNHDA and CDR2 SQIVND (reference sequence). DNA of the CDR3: TGTGCCAGTAGTATCGGGGGGGGAGACGAGCAGTACTTC. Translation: CASSIGGGDEQYF.

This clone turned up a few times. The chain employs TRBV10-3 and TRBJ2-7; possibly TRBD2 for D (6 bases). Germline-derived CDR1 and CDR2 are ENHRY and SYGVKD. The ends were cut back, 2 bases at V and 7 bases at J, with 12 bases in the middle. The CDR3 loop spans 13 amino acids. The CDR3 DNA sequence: TGTGCCATCAGTGAGCTCCCGGCGGGAGAGCAGTACTTC. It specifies CAISELPAGEQYF.